What follows describes a single T cell receptor beta chain. Antigen: not known. This record belongs to a study of early stage breast cancer tumors. General study points: Commonly generated sequences made up most enriched TCRB sequences shared between patients.

Generated by immunoSEQ multiplex PCR, the TCRdb table keeps only in-frame clones and is missing some. The sample carries over 40,000 clones, about 77% recorded once. The CDR3 runs 15 residues. The germline gives CDR1 SGHRS, CDR2 YFSETQ. V was pared by 4 bases and J by 1 base, with 3 bases of the junction left unmatched. Sequencing input: blood. V is TRBV5-1 and J is TRBJ2-7, with 12 bases that match TRBD2. The source is a person aged 35 to 50 with breast cancer. The CDR3 sequence: CASSNGLAGSYEQYF. In DNA, the CDR3 is TGCGCCAGCAGCAACGGACTAGCGGGGTCCTACGAGCAGTACTTC.